The 5 T cell receptor beta chains reported below all come from one sample, sequenced in a study of shared T cell receptors in the human thymus. Method: immunoSEQ multiplex PCR; TCRdb's copy keeps in-frame clones and lacks some. The sample contains about 380,000 clones, roughly 94% of which appear only once. Input material: thymocytes. These receptor sequences come from a human donor.

The chain is built from TRBV9 and TRBJ2-7, with a weak D call TRBD2 (6 bases). The germline gives CDR1 SGDLS, CDR2 YYNGEE. This CDR3 is built from 14 residues. Trimming pared 3 bases from V and 3 bases from J, leaving 13 bases between. As DNA, the CDR3 is TGTGCCAGCAGCGGGGGACTCAATAGCTACGAGCAGTACTTC. This gives the protein CASSGGLNSYEQYF. The complete variable domain, with remaining parts taken from reference TRBV9 and TRBJ2-7, reads DSGVTQTPKHLITATGQRVTLRCSPRSGDLSVYWYQQSLDQGLQFLIQYYNGEERAKGNILERFSAQQFPDLHSELNLSSLELGDSALYFCASSGGLNSYEQYFGPGTRLTVT.

As DNA, the CDR3 is TGTGCCAGCAGTTTATATGGGGAGGGGGGAACTGAAGCTTTCTTT. Translating it yields CASSLYGEGGTEAFF. The chain couples TRBV28 to TRBJ1-1, with TRBD1 as a possible D gene (6 bases). Trimming took 1 base from V and 5 from J, leaving 14 bases between them. The CDR3 covers 15 residues. Germline-derived CDR1 and CDR2 are MDHEN and SYDVKM.

V is TRBV19 and J is TRBJ1-5; TRBD1 aligns across 9 bases. The CDR3 has 18 residues. Germline loops: CDR1 LNHDA, CDR2 SQIVND (reference sequence). The J segment lost 2 bases and the V segment lost 1 base, leaving 9 bases of the junction unmatched. CDR3 protein: CASSIVGTGSIGNQPQHF. The CDR3 DNA is TGTGCCAGTAGTATAGTCGGGACAGGGTCCATTGGCAATCAGCCCCAGCATTTT.

This chain joins TRBV2 and TRBJ2-7, with 9 positions matching TRBD1. The CDR3 spans 17 residues. V shed 4 bases and J 5 bases; nucleotides not matched to a gene: 15. The germline CDR1 and CDR2 sequences are SNHLY and FYNNEI. The CDR3 DNA sequence: TGTGCCAGCAGTGGGGACAGGGAACAAAGCAATAGTCACGAGCAGTACTTC. Protein product: CASSGDREQSNSHEQYF.

The J gene is TRBJ1-2, the V gene TRBV30; D possibly corresponds to TRBD1 (5 bases). V lost 4 bases and J 5 bases, leaving 5 bases between the germline ends. CDR1 is GTSNPN and CDR2 is SVGIG in the germline V gene (reference sequence). The CDR3 contains 10 residues. In DNA, the CDR3 is TGTGCCTGGAAGGGGTATGGCTACACCTTC. Its translation is CAWKGYGYTF.